The next 25 T cell receptor beta chains were all read from a single sample in a study of Ad26.COV2.S vaccination and SARS-CoV-2 variants. The data were produced by immunoSEQ multiplex PCR, yet TCRdb's version contains in-frame clones alone and is incomplete. The table records about half a million clones, 89% of them present only once. Treatment in this sample: approximately 18 received Ad26.COV2.S at low or high dose, single or two shots; 5 received placebo; per-sample allocation not given. Sample collection was performed on day 63 after the first vaccine or placebo injection. This sample comprised peripheral blood, obtained in a trial of Ad26.COV2.S vaccine versus placebo. The receptors shown here come from a person between 18 and 65 years old who received the Ad26.COV2.S COVID-19 vaccine or a placebo.

The chain couples TRBV18 to TRBJ2-7; D gene ambiguous. The CDR3 is made up of 13 amino acids. Germline-derived CDR1 and CDR2 are KGHSH and LQKENI. V was cut by 1 base and J by 6 bases, with 10 bases left in between. The CDR3 nucleotides read TGTGCCAGCTCACCACGAGAAACAGTCGAGCAGTACTTC. Its protein product is CASSPRETVEQYF.

This clone has just one count. This chain joins TRBV18 and TRBJ2-4, with D perhaps TRBD1 or TRBD2 (7 bases each). The V gene lost 6 bases and the J gene lost 5 bases, with 23 bases spanning the gap. The CDR3 spans 17 residues. Germline values: CDR1 KGHSH, CDR2 LQKENI. CDR3 region: CASSPRGAGTVENIQYF. The DNA for the CDR3 is TGTGCCAGCTCTCCCAGAGGAGCGGGGACAGTCGAAAACATTCAGTACTTC.

The V and J genes are TRBV23-1 and TRBJ2-5; the D gene is possibly TRBD2 (5 bases). TRBV23-1 is placed among ORFs of uncertain function. The CDR3 has 15 amino acids. V lost 4 bases, J lost 9 bases, and 21 bases lay in between. Here the CDR3 DNA reads TGCGCCAGCAGTCTTGGTTTCGAGGGCCCTGAAGCCCAGTACTTC. Its translation is CASSLGFEGPEAQYF.

The count of this clone is one. This chain joins TRBV6-6 and TRBJ2-1; the D call may be TRBD1 or TRBD2 (5 bases each). Trimming pared 2 bases from V and 7 bases from J, leaving 12 bases between. CDR1 is MNHNY, CDR2 SVGAGI, per germline (reference sequence). This CDR3 is built from 14 residues. The chain's CDR3 is CASSYGGPLNEQFF. Here the CDR3 DNA reads TGTGCCAGCAGTTACGGGGGACCGTTGAATGAGCAGTTCTTC.

The V call is TRBV5-1, the J call TRBJ2-1; 7 nucleotides line up with TRBD2. CDR1 is SGHRS, CDR2 YFSETQ, per germline. The V and J ends lost 2 bases and 9 bases, in that order; junction bases with no gene match: 8. The CDR3 runs to 14 residues. The chain's CDR3 is CASSFNGRMVEQFF. CDR3 sequence (DNA): TGCGCCAGCAGCTTCAACGGGAGGATGGTTGAGCAGTTCTTC. Using reference TRBV5-1 and TRBJ2-1 for the parts outside the CDR3, the full variable domain is KAGVTQTPRYLIKTRGQQVTLSCSPISGHRSVSWYQQTPGQGLQFLFEYFSETQRNKGNFPGRFSGRQFSNSRSEMNVSTLELGDSALYLCASSFNGRMVEQFFGPGTRLTVL.

CDR3 residues: CASSFTSAWGEQYF. In nucleotides, the CDR3 is TGTGCCAGCAGTTTTACCTCAGCCTGGGGAGAGCAGTACTTC. The rearrangement joins TRBV27 to TRBJ2-7, with no clear D. Germline assignment: CDR1 MNHEY and CDR2 SMNVEV (reference sequence). Trimming took 3 bases from V and 7 from J, leaving 16 bases between them. The CDR3 covers 14 residues.

J is TRBJ2-2 and V is TRBV5-1; D unclear. CDR3 length equals 15 residues. CDR1 is SGHRS and CDR2 is YFSETQ in the germline V gene. Trimming pared 7 bases from V and 4 bases from J, leaving 17 bases between. This CDR3 reads CASGEGPLSTGELFF. CDR3 nucleotide sequence: TGCGCCAGCGGAGAAGGGCCCTTGAGCACCGGGGAGCTGTTTTTT.

This clone is a singleton in its sample. The genes are TRBV29-1 and TRBJ1-2, with 7 bases identical to TRBD1. This CDR3 is built from 14 residues. Germline CDR1 is SQVTM and CDR2 is ANQGSEA. Germline trimming cut 4 bases from V and 3 bases from J; bases unmatched to any gene: 8. The CDR3: CSVGGSGGDYGYTF. The CDR3 DNA is TGCAGCGTTGGAGGATCAGGGGGGGACTATGGCTACACCTTC.

The rearrangement uses TRBV27 and TRBJ1-1; D not resolved. V was shortened by 4 bases and J by 4 bases, with 16 bases between the two germline ends. The CDR3 totals 15 residues. The germline CDR1 and CDR2 sequences are MNHEY and SMNVEV (reference sequence). This chain's CDR3 is CASSSTAGWGTEAFF. The CDR3 DNA sequence: TGTGCCAGCAGTTCAACCGCCGGTTGGGGCACTGAAGCTTTCTTT.

J is TRBJ2-3 and V is TRBV21-1. TRBV21-1 is given as a pseudogene. The CDR3 is made up of 16 amino acids. The CDR3 bases are TGTGCCAGCAGCCCCACGAATCAGCCGATTTGGGATACGCAGTATTTT. This codes for CASSPTNQPIWDTQYF.

J is TRBJ1-1 and V is TRBV19; 9 bases align to TRBD1. J gave up 0 bases and V 3 bases, and 11 bases lay outside the gene matches. The CDR3 runs to 18 residues. The germline V gene has CDR1 LNHDA and CDR2 SQIVND (reference sequence). The CDR3 here is CASSIRGQGLKMNTEAFF. The CDR3, as DNA: TGTGCCAGTAGTATTAGGGGACAGGGATTGAAGATGAACACTGAAGCTTTCTTT.

In this sample, this clone turned up once. V usage is TRBV24-1 and J usage is TRBJ2-7; D unclear. The CDR3 is 10 amino acids. Trimming left V 12 bases short and J 2 bases short, with 7 bases between. The germline gives CDR1 KGHDR, CDR2 SFDVKD. The CDR3 here is CAPLTYEQYF. The CDR3 DNA is TGTGCCCCTCTTACCTACGAGCAGTACTTC.

The chain has TRBV13 and TRBJ1-5, with 7 bases that match TRBD1. CDR1 is PRHDT, CDR2 FYEKMQ, per germline (reference sequence). The CDR3 runs to 16 residues. The junction had 9 bases not matched to a gene; V was cut back by 4 bases and J by 3 bases. The CDR3 loop is CASSSGGRGFNQPQHF. As DNA, the CDR3 is TGTGCCAGCAGCTCCGGGGGCAGGGGGTTCAATCAGCCCCAGCATTTT.

J is TRBJ1-2 and V is TRBV28; 7 bases line up with TRBD1. The ends lost 4 bases at V and 4 bases at J; junction bases unmatched: 9. Germline-derived CDR1 and CDR2 are MDHEN and SYDVKM. The length of the CDR3 is 15 residues. CDR3 sequence: CASSSEGAGLYGYTF. In nucleotides, the CDR3 is TGTGCCAGCAGTTCAGAGGGGGCTGGGCTCTATGGCTACACCTTC.

Of note for this clone: The same CDR3 arises from other DNA sequences in this sample as well. The chain is built from TRBV5-1 and TRBJ1-2; D gene unclear. This CDR3 is built from 14 residues. Deletions cut 0 bases from V and 0 bases from J, with 6 bases between. Germline values: CDR1 SGHRS, CDR2 YFSETQ. The CDR3 sequence: CASSLVGSNYGYTF. CDR3 nucleotides: TGCGCCAGCAGCTTGGTGGGATCTAACTATGGCTACACCTTC.

The chain carries TRBV29-1 and TRBJ1-2, with 8 bases fitting TRBD1. Germline V CDR1 and CDR2: SQVTM, ANQGSEA. The J segment lost 2 bases and the V segment lost 7 bases, leaving 3 bases of the junction unmatched. This CDR3 contains 12 residues. The CDR3 sequence: CSARTGNYGYTF. The CDR3, as DNA: TGCAGCGCCCGGACAGGGAACTATGGCTACACCTTC.

The genes are TRBV10-3 and TRBJ2-7; D uncertain. V shed 3 bases and J shed 7 bases, with 10 bases lying between them. The CDR3 covers 12 residues. CDR1 is ENHRY and CDR2 is SYGVKD in the germline V gene. The CDR3 spells CAISEGRREQYF. The CDR3 DNA follows: TGTGCCATCAGTGAAGGACGACGGGAGCAGTACTTC.

The chain links TRBV21-1 to TRBJ1-1. TRBV21-1 is assigned pseudogene status. The CDR3 has 16 residues. CDR3 nucleotides: TGTGCCAGCAGCAAATCAGGCCCCGGGTCACCGCCTGAAGCTTTCTTT. It is translated as CASSKSGPGSPPEAFF.

The CDR3 DNA sequence: TGTGCCAGCAGCCAGAGCGGGAGTACTTACGAGCAGTACTTC. Translated: CASSQSGSTYEQYF. The chain recombines TRBV3-1 (or the pseudogene TRBV3-2) with TRBJ2-7, with 8 bases identical to TRBD2. The CDR3 is made up of 14 amino acids. V lost 3 bases to trimming and J lost 4 bases; unmatched junction nucleotides: 5. Germline lookup yields CDR1 LGHDT and CDR2 YNNKEL (reference sequence).

A single count supports this clone. The V gene is TRBV13, the J gene TRBJ1-1, with 7 bases aligning to TRBD1. CDR1 is PRHDT, CDR2 FYEKMQ, per germline (reference sequence). The CDR3 has 14 residues. Trimming took 5 bases from V and 1 from J; bases not matched to a gene: 4. DNA for the CDR3: TGTGCCAGCAGCCCGGGACAGAGGAACACTGAAGCTTTCTTT. Translated, it gives CASSPGQRNTEAFF.

In this sample, this clone turned up a few times. The V and J genes are TRBV15 and TRBJ1-2; no clear D gene. The V and J ends lost 0 bases and 3 bases respectively, with 5 bases between them. The CDR3 has 13 amino acids. The germline CDR1 and CDR2 sequences are LNHNV and YYDKDF (reference sequence). CDR3 nucleotide sequence: TGTGCCACCAGCAGAGACAGGCACTATGGCTACACCTTC. Protein sequence: CATSRDRHYGYTF.

The chain joins TRBV4-3 to TRBJ2-1; D is undetermined. Germline assignment: CDR1 LGHNA and CDR2 YSLEER. The CDR3 contains 12 residues. The V end lost 2 bases, the J end lost 8 bases, and 7 bases lay between the germline ends. The CDR3 here is CASSQFGYEQFF. The CDR3 DNA reads TGCGCCAGCAGCCAATTTGGTTATGAGCAGTTCTTC.

The V gene is TRBV3-1 (or the pseudogene TRBV3-2), the J gene TRBJ1-2, with 8 bases that match TRBD1. V lost 1 base and J lost 6; bases outside the gene matches: 4. This CDR3 spans 14 amino acids. Germline V gene data show CDR1 as LGHDT and CDR2 as YNNKEL (reference sequence). CDR3 DNA: TGTGCCAGCAGCCAAGGCCCGACAGGGGATGGCTACACCTTC. Residues: CASSQGPTGDGYTF.

This rearrangement joins TRBV4-1 to TRBJ2-5; 11 bases are shared with TRBD2. Unmatched junction bases numbered 10, after V lost 2 bases and J lost 5 bases. Germline V lookup: CDR1 MGHRA, CDR2 YSYEKL. CDR3 length equals 17 residues. The CDR3 here is CASSQQELAGVWETQYF. The CDR3, as DNA: TGCGCCAGCAGCCAACAAGAACTAGCGGGAGTGTGGGAGACCCAGTACTTC.

This clone was counted a few times. The rearrangement joins TRBV19 to TRBJ1-1; D is ambiguous. V dropped 7 bases and J dropped 0 bases, with 3 bases sitting between them. The CDR3 loop spans 11 amino acids. In germline, CDR1 is LNHDA, CDR2 SQIVND (reference sequence). The CDR3 sequence is CASTLNTEAFF. In DNA form, the CDR3 reads TGTGCCAGTACTTTGAACACTGAAGCTTTCTTT. Variable domain in full (rest from reference TRBV19 and TRBJ1-1): DGGITQSPKYLFRKEGQNVTLSCEQNLNHDAMYWYRQDPGQGLRLIYYSQIVNDFQKGDIAEGYSVSREKKESFPLTVTSAQKNPTAFYLCASTLNTEAFFGQGTRLTVV.